The rows below give T cell receptor beta chains drawn from one sample of a study of Ad26.COV2.S vaccination and SARS-CoV-2 variants. Sequencing was performed with immunoSEQ multiplex PCR; in TCRdb, only in-frame clones are kept and a portion is missing. This table has around 450,000 clones, roughly nine tenths appearing once. The material sequenced was peripheral blood, taken in a trial of Ad26.COV2.S vaccine versus placebo. The source of these receptors is a person aged 18-60 years who received the Ad26.COV2.S COVID-19 vaccine or a placebo. Each CDR3 is given with its conserved first and last residue. The D gene is left open where the match is weak. Some rows have no size entry. The others give once, few or many, or a class for an expanded clone.

J gene | clone size | D gene | V gene | CDR3 protein | CDR3 DNA
TRBJ1-4 | . | TRBD1 | TRBV27 | CASSVRDRNEKLFF | TGTGCCAGCAGTGTCCGGGACAGGAATGAAAAACTGTTTTTT
TRBJ2-1 | . | TRBD2 | TRBV7-9 | CATVSGSSYNEQFF | TGTGCCACCGTGAGCGGGAGCTCCTACAATGAGCAGTTCTTC
TRBJ2-7 | . | . | TRBV3-1/TRBV3-2 | CASSRGSYEQYF | TGTGCCAGCAGTCGGGGAAGCTACGAGCAGTACTTC
TRBJ2-6 | . | . | TRBV9 | CASSGTVSGANVLTF | TGTGCCAGCAGCGGGACGGTCTCTGGGGCCAACGTCCTGACTTTC
TRBJ1-5 | . | TRBD1 | TRBV30 | CAWSVPGTEQPQHF | TGTGCCTGGAGTGTACCAGGGACAGAGCAGCCCCAGCATTTT
TRBJ2-7 | . | . | TRBV29-1 | CSVRTGVENYEQYF | TGCAGCGTCCGTACCGGGGTTGAGAACTACGAGCAGTACTTC
TRBJ2-2 | . | . | TRBV7-3 | CASSWNTGELFF | TGTGCCAGCAGCTGGAACACCGGGGAGCTGTTTTTT
TRBJ2-2 | . | . | TRBV27 | CASSALQGPNTGELFF | TGTGCCAGCAGTGCCTTACAGGGACCGAACACCGGGGAGCTGTTTTTT
TRBJ1-2 | . | . | TRBV28 | CASSLIRGARIGYTF | TGTGCCAGCAGTTTAATCCGGGGAGCCCGAATTGGCTACACCTTC
TRBJ1-1 | . | . | TRBV19 | CASSIGPGAMTEAFF | TGTGCCAGTAGTATCGGTCCAGGGGCTATGACTGAAGCTTTCTTT
TRBJ1-3 | . | . | TRBV11-2 | CASSLGSAGNTIYF | TGTGCCAGCAGCTTAGGGTCCGCGGGAAACACCATATATTTT
TRBJ2-5 | . | . | TRBV19 | CASSIRDVETQYF | TGTGCCAGTAGTATACGGGACGTGGAGACCCAGTACTTC
TRBJ2-1 | . | TRBD2 | TRBV18 | CASSTDSGRVNEQFF | TGTGCCAGCTCCACGGATAGCGGGAGGGTTAATGAGCAGTTCTTC
TRBJ1-1 | once | . | TRBV19 | CASKAGALFTEAFF | TGTGCCAGTAAGGCAGGGGCCCTTTTCACTGAAGCTTTCTTT
TRBJ2-1 | . | . | TRBV9 | CASSGGLHNEQFF | TGTGCCAGCAGCGGGGGACTTCACAATGAGCAGTTCTTC
TRBJ2-2 | . | . | TRBV19 | CASSPQGGLRRGGELFF | TGTGCCAGTAGCCCTCAGGGGGGTCTAAGACGTGGCGGGGAGCTGTTTTTT
TRBJ2-2 | . | . | TRBV24-1 | CATSDLGQSGELFF | TGTGCCACCAGTGATTTGGGACAGTCCGGGGAGCTGTTTTTT
TRBJ2-6 | . | . | TRBV4-2 | CASSQAGALSGANVLTF | TGTGCCAGCAGCCAAGCGGGAGCGCTCTCTGGGGCCAACGTCCTGACTTTC
TRBJ1-2 | . | TRBD1 | TRBV18 | CASSPGDRGSYGYTF | TGTGCCAGCTCACCGGGGGACAGGGGCTCCTATGGCTACACCTTC
TRBJ2-1 | . | . | TRBV5-1 | CASSLDPRGASNEQFF | TGCGCCAGCAGCTTGGACCCTAGGGGGGCTTCCAATGAGCAGTTCTTC
TRBJ2-7 | . | TRBD1 | TRBV18 | CASSLRAGQGYEQYF | TGTGCCAGCTCCCTGAGGGCGGGACAGGGTTACGAGCAGTACTTC
TRBJ1-3 | . | . | TRBV3-1/TRBV3-2 | CASRRGGAGNTIYF | TGTGCCAGCAGGCGAGGGGGGGCTGGAAACACCATATATTTT
TRBJ1-5 | . | . | TRBV19 | CASTTGGGQPQHF | TGTGCCAGTACCACCGGAGGAGGTCAGCCCCAGCATTTT
TRBJ2-3 | . | . | TRBV28 | CASSFKASGVSTDTQYF | TGTGCCAGCAGCTTTAAGGCATCGGGGGTGAGCACAGATACGCAGTATTTT
TRBJ1-4 | . | . | TRBV28 | CAIQGTVNEKLFF | TGTGCCATCCAGGGCACCGTAAATGAAAAACTGTTTTTT
TRBJ2-7 | few | . | TRBV5-4 | CASSLDWYEQYF | TGTGCCAGCAGCTTGGATTGGTACGAGCAGTACTTC
TRBJ2-1 | . | . | TRBV19 | CASSISPIWGVQRYNEQFF | TGTGCCAGTAGTATCTCCCCTATTTGGGGGGTTCAACGGTACAATGAGCAGTTCTTC
TRBJ2-4 | few | . | TRBV7-3 | CASSPSRGNIQYF | TGTGCCAGCAGCCCATCGCGTGGGAACATTCAGTACTTC
TRBJ1-2 | . | . | TRBV6-6 | CASSAGTALSYGYTF | TGTGCCAGCAGTGCCGGGACTGCCCTCTCCTATGGCTACACCTTC
TRBJ2-5 | . | . | TRBV19 | CASSISGQGRETQYF | TGTGCCAGTAGTATATCGGGCCAGGGGCGAGAGACCCAGTACTTC
TRBJ2-5 | . | TRBD2 | TRBV2 | CAILPWTSGSGAEETQYF | TGTGCCATCCTCCCTTGGACTAGCGGGAGTGGGGCGGAAGAGACCCAGTACTTC
TRBJ2-3 | . | . | TRBV5-1 | CASSLARGDTDTQYF | TGCGCCAGCAGCTTGGCCCGGGGCGACACAGATACGCAGTATTTT
TRBJ2-1 | . | . | TRBV19 | CASSPRQEINYNEQFF | TGTGCCAGTAGTCCGAGACAGGAGATAAACTACAATGAGCAGTTCTTC
TRBJ1-4 | . | . | TRBV6-5 | CASSYSQGGEKLFF | TGTGCCAGCAGTTACTCACAGGGAGGAGAAAAACTGTTTTTT
TRBJ1-3 | few | . | TRBV5-1 | CASSRAGGAAGNTIYF | TGCGCCAGCAGCCGGGCTGGCGGAGCAGCTGGAAACACCATATATTTT
TRBJ1-3 | . | . | TRBV7-2 | CASSHSGNTIYF | TGTGCCAGCAGCCACTCTGGAAACACCATATATTTT
TRBJ1-2 | . | . | TRBV14 | CASSQDDMDPRGYTF | TGTGCCAGCAGCCAAGATGATATGGACCCACGGGGCTACACCTTC
TRBJ2-7 | . | TRBD1 | TRBV18 | CASSPGTGNEQYF | TGTGCCAGCTCACCAGGGACAGGGAACGAGCAGTACTTC
TRBJ2-6 | . | TRBD1 | TRBV7-9 | CASSSGTGAVGANVLTF | TGTGCCAGCAGCTCTGGGACAGGGGCTGTAGGGGCCAACGTCCTGACTTTC
TRBJ2-2 | . | . | TRBV11-2 | CASRAQGTTGELFF | TGTGCCAGCAGGGCGCAGGGTACCACCGGGGAGCTGTTTTTT
TRBJ2-3 | . | . | TRBV4-1 | CASSYPEGRSPDTQYF | TGCGCCAGCAGCTACCCGGAGGGCCGAAGCCCAGATACGCAGTATTTT
TRBJ2-7 | . | . | TRBV28 | CASSGRDYEQYF | TGTGCCAGCAGCGGGAGAGACTACGAGCAGTACTTC
TRBJ2-1 | . | TRBD2 | TRBV27 | CASSLFGGGAPVNEQFF | TGTGCCAGCAGTTTATTCGGCGGGGGGGCCCCGGTAAATGAGCAGTTCTTC
TRBJ2-4 | once | . | TRBV19 | CASSYINIQYF | TGTGCCAGTAGTTATATAAACATTCAGTACTTC
TRBJ1-1 | few | . | TRBV7-3 | CASSAQGNTEAFF | TGTGCCAGCAGCGCACAGGGGAACACTGAAGCTTTCTTT
TRBJ1-5 | . | . | TRBV28 | CASSFVGVSNQPQHF | TGTGCCAGCAGTTTTGTGGGGGTTAGCAATCAGCCCCAGCATTTT